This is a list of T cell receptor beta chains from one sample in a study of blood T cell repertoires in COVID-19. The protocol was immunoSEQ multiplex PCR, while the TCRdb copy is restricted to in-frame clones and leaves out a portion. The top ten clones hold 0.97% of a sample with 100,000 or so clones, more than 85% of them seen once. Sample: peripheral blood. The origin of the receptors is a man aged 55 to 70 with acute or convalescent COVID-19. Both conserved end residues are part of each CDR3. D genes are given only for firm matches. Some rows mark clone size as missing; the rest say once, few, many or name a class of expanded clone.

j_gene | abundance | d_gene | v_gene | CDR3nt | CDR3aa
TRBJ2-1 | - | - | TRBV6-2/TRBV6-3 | TGTGCCAGCAGCCACAACAGGCGTTTCGATGAGCAGTTCTTC | CASSHNRRFDEQFF
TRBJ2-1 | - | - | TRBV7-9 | TGTGCCAGCAGCTCCCAGGGCATCGGGTGGTTCTTC | CASSSQGIGWFF
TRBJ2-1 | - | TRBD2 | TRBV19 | TGTGCCAGTAGTGCTCGACTAGCGGGAGGGCCGGGTGAGCAGTTCTTC | CASSARLAGGPGEQFF
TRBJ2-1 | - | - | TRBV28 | TGTGCCAGCAGTTCCGAGTTGAGGAACTCCTACAATGAGCAGTTCTTC | CASSSELRNSYNEQFF
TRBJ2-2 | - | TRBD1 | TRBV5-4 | TGTGCCAGCAGCCGCGACAGGGCGGGCACCGGGGAGCTGTTTTTT | CASSRDRAGTGELFF
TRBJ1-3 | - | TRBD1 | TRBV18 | TGTGCCAGCTCACCACTTGGACAGGGAAGAAAACCACTCTCTGGAAACACCATATATTTT | CASSPLGQGRKPLSGNTIYF
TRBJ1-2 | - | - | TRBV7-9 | TGTGCCAGCAGCCCAGTCCTCTATGGCTACACCTTC | CASSPVLYGYTF
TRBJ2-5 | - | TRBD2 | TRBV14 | TGTGCCAGCAGCGCACGACTAGCGGGAGTTGGAGAGACCCAGTACTTC | CASSARLAGVGETQYF
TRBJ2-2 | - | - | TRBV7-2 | TGTGCCAGCAGTTTGGAGGGCACCGGGGAGCTGTTTTTT | CASSLEGTGELFF
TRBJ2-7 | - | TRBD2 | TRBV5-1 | TGCGCCAGCAGCGTCGGAAGCGGGAGAGGCGAGCAGTACTTC | CASSVGSGRGEQYF
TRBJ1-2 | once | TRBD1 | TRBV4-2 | TGTGCCAGCAGCCACCAAGAGGGGGCCCGGGGATACTATGGCTACACCTTC | CASSHQEGARGYYGYTF
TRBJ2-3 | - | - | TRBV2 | TGTGCCAGCAGTGAGGACATTAGCACAGATACGCAGTATTTT | CASSEDISTDTQYF
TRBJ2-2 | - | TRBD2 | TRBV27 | TGTGCCAGCAGTTCCTTTATCGAGGGAGGGACCGGGGAGCTGTTTTTT | CASSSFIEGGTGELFF
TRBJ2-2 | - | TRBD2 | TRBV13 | TGTGCCAGCAGCTCCCCGCTTTCCAGCGGGAGTAAAGGGGAGCTGTTTTTT | CASSSPLSSGSKGELFF
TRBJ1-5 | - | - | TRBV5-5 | TGTGCCAGCAGCACAGGGTCGGGCAATCAGCCCCAGCATTTT | CASSTGSGNQPQHF
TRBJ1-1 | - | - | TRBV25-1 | TGTGCCAGCAGTCCCTTTACGGCGAAGGGGGAAGCTTTCTTT | CASSPFTAKGEAFF
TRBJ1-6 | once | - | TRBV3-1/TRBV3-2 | TGTGCCAGCAGCCAAGGGCAGTTCAATTCACCCCTCCACTTT | CASSQGQFNSPLHF
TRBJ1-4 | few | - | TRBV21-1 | TGTGCCAGCCGTACTCGGGAACTCCCAACTAATGAAAAACTGTTTTTT | CASRTRELPTNEKLFF
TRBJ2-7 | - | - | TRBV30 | TGTGCCTGGAGTGTAGGGTCAGCAAGGGGTTCCGAGCAGTACTTC | CAWSVGSARGSEQYF
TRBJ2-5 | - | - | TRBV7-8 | TGTGCCAGCAGCTTAGCGCTGGGCGGGGAGACCCAGTACTTC | CASSLALGGETQYF
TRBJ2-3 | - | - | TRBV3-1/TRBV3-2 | TGTGCCAGCAGCCGAAGGGGGGGAGCTTCCACAGATACGCAGTATTTT | CASSRRGGASTDTQYF
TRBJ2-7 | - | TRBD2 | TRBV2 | TGTGCCAGCAGCCCACTCGGCGGGAGGGCCTACGAGCAGTACTTC | CASSPLGGRAYEQYF
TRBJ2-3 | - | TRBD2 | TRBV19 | TGTGCCAGTAGTATCGGGGGGACTAGCTTCCTCACGCAGTATTTT | CASSIGGTSFLTQYF
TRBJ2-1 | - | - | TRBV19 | TGTGCCAGTAGTCGGGTCCCCTACAATGAGCAGTTCTTC | CASSRVPYNEQFF